The 5 T cell receptor beta chains reported below all come from one sample, sequenced in a study of shared clonotypes between healthy human individuals. Method: immunoSEQ multiplex PCR; TCRdb's copy keeps in-frame clones and lacks some. The sample has over a million clones, about 98.5% seen once. The specimen was naive CD4+ T cells sorted from blood. Subset given: CD45RA+ positively selected. All receptors come from a man aged 30 to 45 in good health.

The J gene is TRBJ2-1, the V gene TRBV28; TRBD2 matches 8 bases. Germline assignment: CDR1 MDHEN and CDR2 SYDVKM. The CDR3 contains 15 residues. With 2 bases clipped from V and 4 bases from J, the junction kept 4 bases outside the gene matches. In DNA, the CDR3 is TGTGCCAGCAGTTTAATGTCTAGCGGGTACAATGAGCAGTTCTTC. This gives the protein CASSLMSSGYNEQFF.

This clone was picked up one time. The CDR3 here is CASSPVGHSLYEQYF. The CDR3 bases are TGTGCCAGCTCACCGGTCGGACACTCACTCTACGAGCAGTACTTC. The rearrangement uses TRBV18 and TRBJ2-7, with D tentatively TRBD1 (5 bases). V was shortened by 3 bases and J by 3 bases, with 15 bases between the two germline ends. Germline V gives CDR1 KGHSH, CDR2 LQKENI. The CDR3 has 15 amino acids.

Worth noting for this clone: One end of the junction is discordant with germline, which a read error may explain. The gene calls are TRBV5-4 and TRBJ2-3, with 9 bases lining up with TRBD2. The CDR3 covers 14 residues. The germline CDR1 and CDR2 sequences are SGHNT and YYREEE (reference sequence). The CDR3 is CASSLEGAGGPLAF. For the CDR3, the DNA is TGTGCCAGCAGCTTGGAAGGCGCGGGAGGGCCTCTCGCCTTT.

This sequence joins TRBV19 and TRBJ2-2; the match to TRBD2 covers 11 bases. CDR1 and CDR2 (germline): LNHDA, SQIVND (reference sequence). Trimming at V came to 2 bases and at J to 0 bases, leaving 8 bases not matched to a gene. The CDR3 loop spans 19 amino acids. The CDR3 DNA is TGTGCCAGTAGTATATACCCCCTAGCGGGAGGTTCGAACACCGGGGAGCTGTTTTTT. It specifies CASSIYPLAGGSNTGELFF. Using reference TRBV19 and TRBJ2-2 for the parts outside the CDR3, the full variable domain is DGGITQSPKYLFRKEGQNVTLSCEQNLNHDAMYWYRQDPGQGLRLIYYSQIVNDFQKGDIAEGYSVSREKKESFPLTVTSAQKNPTAFYLCASSIYPLAGGSNTGELFFGEGSRLTVL.

The J gene is TRBJ2-1, the V gene TRBV9; no firm D call. The V and J ends lost 0 bases and 7 bases respectively, with 8 bases between them. Germline assignment: CDR1 SGDLS and CDR2 YYNGEE. This CDR3 comprises 13 residues. The CDR3 region is CASSVGAWNEQFF. The DNA of the CDR3 is TGTGCCAGCAGCGTAGGGGCTTGGAATGAGCAGTTCTTC.